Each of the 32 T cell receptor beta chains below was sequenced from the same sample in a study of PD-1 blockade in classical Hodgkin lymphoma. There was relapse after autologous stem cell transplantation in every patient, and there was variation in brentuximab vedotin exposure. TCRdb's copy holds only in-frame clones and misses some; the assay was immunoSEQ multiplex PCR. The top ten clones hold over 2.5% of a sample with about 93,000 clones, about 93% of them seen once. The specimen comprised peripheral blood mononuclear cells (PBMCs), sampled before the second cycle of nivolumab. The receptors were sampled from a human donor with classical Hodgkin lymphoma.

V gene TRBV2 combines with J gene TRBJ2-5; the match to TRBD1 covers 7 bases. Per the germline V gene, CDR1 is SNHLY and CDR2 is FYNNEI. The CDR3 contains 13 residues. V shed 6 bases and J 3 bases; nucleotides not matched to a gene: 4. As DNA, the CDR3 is TGTGCCAGCAGCCGGGACAGTAAAGAGACCCAGTACTTC. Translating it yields CASSRDSKETQYF.

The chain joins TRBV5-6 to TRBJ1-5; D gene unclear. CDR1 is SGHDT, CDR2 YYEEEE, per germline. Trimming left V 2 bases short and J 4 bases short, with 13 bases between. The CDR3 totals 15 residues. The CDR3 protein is CASSFFSRLNQPQHF. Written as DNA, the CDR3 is TGTGCCAGCAGCTTCTTTAGTCGCTTAAATCAGCCCCAGCATTTT.

CDR3 sequence (DNA): TGTGCCAGCAGTAATCCCGGACGGGGTAATGAAAAACTGTTTTTT. Its translation: CASSNPGRGNEKLFF. The chain uses TRBV6-1 and TRBJ1-4; D remains unclear. V shed 5 bases and J shed 4 bases, with 14 bases lying between them. There are 15 residues in the CDR3. The V gene's germline CDR1 is MNHNS and CDR2 SASEGT.

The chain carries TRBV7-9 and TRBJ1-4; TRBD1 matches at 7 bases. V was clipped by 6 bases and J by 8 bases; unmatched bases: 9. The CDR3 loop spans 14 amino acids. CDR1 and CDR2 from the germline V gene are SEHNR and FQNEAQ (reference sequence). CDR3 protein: CASRPRQGLEKLFF. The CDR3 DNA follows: TGTGCCAGCAGACCCCGACAGGGATTAGAAAAACTGTTTTTT. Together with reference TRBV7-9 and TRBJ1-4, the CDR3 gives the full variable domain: DTGVSQNPRHKITKRGQNVTFRCDPISEHNRLYWYRQTLGQGPEFLTYFQNEAQLEKSRLLSDRFSAERPKGSFSTLEIQRTEQGDSAMYLCASRPRQGLEKLFFGSGTQLSVL.

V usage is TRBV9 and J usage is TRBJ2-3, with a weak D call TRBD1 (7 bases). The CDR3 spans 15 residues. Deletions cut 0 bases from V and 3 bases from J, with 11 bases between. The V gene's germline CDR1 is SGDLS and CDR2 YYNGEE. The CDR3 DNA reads TGTGCCAGCAGCGTAGTCCAGGGGGGTACAGATACGCAGTATTTT. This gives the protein CASSVVQGGTDTQYF.

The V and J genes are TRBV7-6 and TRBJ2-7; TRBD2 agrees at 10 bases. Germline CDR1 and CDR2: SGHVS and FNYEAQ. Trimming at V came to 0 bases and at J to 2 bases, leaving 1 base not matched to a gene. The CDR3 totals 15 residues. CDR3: CASSLASGRAYEQYF. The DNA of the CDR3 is TGTGCCAGCAGCTTAGCCAGCGGGAGGGCCTACGAGCAGTACTTC.

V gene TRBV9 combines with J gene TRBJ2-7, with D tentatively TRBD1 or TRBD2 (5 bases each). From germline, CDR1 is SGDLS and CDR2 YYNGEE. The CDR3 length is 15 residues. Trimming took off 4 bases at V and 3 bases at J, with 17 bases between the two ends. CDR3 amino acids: CASSPWGRVGYEQYF. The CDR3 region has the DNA TGTGCCAGCAGCCCCTGGGGGAGAGTGGGCTACGAGCAGTACTTC. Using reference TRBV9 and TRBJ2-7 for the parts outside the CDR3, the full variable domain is DSGVTQTPKHLITATGQRVTLRCSPRSGDLSVYWYQQSLDQGLQFLIQYYNGEERAKGNILERFSAQQFPDLHSELNLSSLELGDSALYFCASSPWGRVGYEQYFGPGTRLTVT.

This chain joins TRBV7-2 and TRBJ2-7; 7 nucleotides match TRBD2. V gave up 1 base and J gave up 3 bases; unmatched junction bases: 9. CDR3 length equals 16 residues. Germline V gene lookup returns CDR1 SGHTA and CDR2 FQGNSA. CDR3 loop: CASSLDGAGVGYEQYF. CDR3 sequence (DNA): TGTGCCAGCAGCTTAGATGGGGCGGGAGTAGGCTACGAGCAGTACTTC.

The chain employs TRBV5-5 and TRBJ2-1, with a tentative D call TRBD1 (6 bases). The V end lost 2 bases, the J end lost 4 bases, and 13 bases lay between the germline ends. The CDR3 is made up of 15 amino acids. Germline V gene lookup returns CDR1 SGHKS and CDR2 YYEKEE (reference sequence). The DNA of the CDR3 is TGTGCCAGCAGCTTCTCGATACAGGGATACAATGAGCAGTTCTTC. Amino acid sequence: CASSFSIQGYNEQFF.

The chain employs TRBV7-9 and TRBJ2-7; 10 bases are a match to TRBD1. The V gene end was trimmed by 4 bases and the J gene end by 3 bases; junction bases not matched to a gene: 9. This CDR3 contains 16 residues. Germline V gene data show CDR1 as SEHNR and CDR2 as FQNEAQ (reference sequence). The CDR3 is CASSSFRQGALYEQYF. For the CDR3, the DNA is TGTGCCAGCAGCTCCTTCAGACAGGGGGCCCTCTACGAGCAGTACTTC.

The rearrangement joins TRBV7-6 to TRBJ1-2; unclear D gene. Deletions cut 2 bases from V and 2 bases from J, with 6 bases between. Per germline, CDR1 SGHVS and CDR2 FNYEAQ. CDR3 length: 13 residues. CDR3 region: CASSLRGNYGYTF. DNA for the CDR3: TGTGCCAGCAGCTTAAGAGGGAACTATGGCTACACCTTC. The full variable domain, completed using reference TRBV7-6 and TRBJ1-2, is GAGVSQSPRYKVTKRGQDVALRCDPISGHVSLYWYRQALGQGPEFLTYFNYEAQQDKSGLPNDRFSAERPEGSISTLTIQRTEQRDSAMYRCASSLRGNYGYTFGSGTRLTVV.

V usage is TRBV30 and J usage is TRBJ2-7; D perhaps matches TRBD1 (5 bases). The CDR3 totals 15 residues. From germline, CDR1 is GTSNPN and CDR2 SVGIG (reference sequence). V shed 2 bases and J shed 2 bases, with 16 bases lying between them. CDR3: CAWSRPRPRAYEQYF. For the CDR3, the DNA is TGTGCCTGGAGTCGGCCGAGACCCAGGGCCTACGAGCAGTACTTC. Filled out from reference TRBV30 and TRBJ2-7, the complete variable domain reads SQTIHQWPATLVQPVGSPLSLECTVEGTSNPNLYWYRQAAGRGLQLLFYSVGIGQISSEVPQNLSASRPQDRQFILSSKKLLLSDSGFYLCAWSRPRPRAYEQYFGPGTRLTVT.

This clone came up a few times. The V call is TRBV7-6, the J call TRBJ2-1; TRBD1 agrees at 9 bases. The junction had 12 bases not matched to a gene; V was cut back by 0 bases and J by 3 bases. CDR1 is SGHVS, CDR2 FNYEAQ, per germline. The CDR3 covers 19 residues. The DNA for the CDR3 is TGTGCCAGCAGCTTAGCTAACCTTCGAGACAGGGGGTTCTACAATGAGCAGTTCTTC. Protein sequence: CASSLANLRDRGFYNEQFF.

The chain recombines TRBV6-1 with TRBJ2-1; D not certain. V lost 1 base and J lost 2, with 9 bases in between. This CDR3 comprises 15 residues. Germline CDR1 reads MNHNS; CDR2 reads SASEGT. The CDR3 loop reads CASSEGPQPYNEQFF. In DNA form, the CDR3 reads TGTGCCAGCAGTGAAGGACCACAACCCTACAATGAGCAGTTCTTC.

CDR3 region: CASSPGQAYEQYF. The CDR3 DNA sequence: TGTGCCAGTAGTCCCGGACAGGCCTACGAGCAGTACTTC. V gene TRBV19 combines with J gene TRBJ2-7; 7 bases line up with TRBD1. V lost 5 bases and J lost 2; bases outside the gene matches: 3. Looked up from germline, CDR1 is LNHDA and CDR2 is SQIVND (reference sequence). The CDR3 contains 13 residues.

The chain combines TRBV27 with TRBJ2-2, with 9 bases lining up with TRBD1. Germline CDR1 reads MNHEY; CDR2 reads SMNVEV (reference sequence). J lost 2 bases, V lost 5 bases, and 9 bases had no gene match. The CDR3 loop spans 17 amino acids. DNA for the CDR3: TGTGCCAGCAGTCCGCTCGGGGACAGGGTTAACACCGGGGAGCTGTTTTTT. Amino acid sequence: CASSPLGDRVNTGELFF.

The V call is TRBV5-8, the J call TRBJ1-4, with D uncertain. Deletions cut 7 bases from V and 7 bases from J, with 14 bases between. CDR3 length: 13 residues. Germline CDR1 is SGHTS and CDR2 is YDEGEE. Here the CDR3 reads CASLRALGEKLFF. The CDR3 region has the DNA TGTGCCAGCCTTCGGGCGTTGGGTGAAAAACTGTTTTTT. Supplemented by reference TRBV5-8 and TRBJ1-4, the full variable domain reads EAGVTQSPTHLIKTRGQQATLRCSPISGHTSVYWYQQALGLGLQFLLWYDEGEERNRGNFPPRFSGRQFPNYSSELNVNALELEDSALYLCASLRALGEKLFFGSGTQLSVL.

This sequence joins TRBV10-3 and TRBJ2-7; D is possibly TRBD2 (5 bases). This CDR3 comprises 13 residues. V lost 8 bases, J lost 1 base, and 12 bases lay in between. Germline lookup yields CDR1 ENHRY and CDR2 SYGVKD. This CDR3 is CAIERESSYEQYF. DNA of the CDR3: TGTGCCATCGAACGGGAATCATCCTACGAGCAGTACTTC.

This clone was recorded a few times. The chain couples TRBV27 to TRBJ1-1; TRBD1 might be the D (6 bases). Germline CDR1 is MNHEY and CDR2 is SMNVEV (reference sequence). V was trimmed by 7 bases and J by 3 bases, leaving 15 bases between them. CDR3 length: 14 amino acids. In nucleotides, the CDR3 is TGTGCCAGCATGATGGGGGGGGCCTACACTGAAGCTTTCTTT. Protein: CASMMGGAYTEAFF.

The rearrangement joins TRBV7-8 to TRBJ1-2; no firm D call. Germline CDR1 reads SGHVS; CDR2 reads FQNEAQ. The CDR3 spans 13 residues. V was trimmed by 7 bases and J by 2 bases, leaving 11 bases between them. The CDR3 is CASNSDKNYGYTF. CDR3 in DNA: TGTGCCAGCAACTCAGACAAGAACTATGGCTACACCTTC.

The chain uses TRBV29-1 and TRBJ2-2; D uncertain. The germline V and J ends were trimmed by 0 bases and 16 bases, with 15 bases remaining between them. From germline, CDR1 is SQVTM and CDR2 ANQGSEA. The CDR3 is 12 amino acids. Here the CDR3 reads CSVEDPASPEFF. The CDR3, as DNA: TGCAGCGTTGAAGATCCGGCCTCGCCGGAGTTTTTT.

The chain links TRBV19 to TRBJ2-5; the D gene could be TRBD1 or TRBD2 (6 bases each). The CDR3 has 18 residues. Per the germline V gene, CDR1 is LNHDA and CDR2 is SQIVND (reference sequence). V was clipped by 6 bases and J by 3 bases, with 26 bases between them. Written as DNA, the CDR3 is TGTGCCAGTAGCCCAATGGGTGGAGGGGGGACGGAAAAAGAGACCCAGTACTTC. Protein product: CASSPMGGGGTEKETQYF. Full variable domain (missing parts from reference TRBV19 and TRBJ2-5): DGGITQSPKYLFRKEGQNVTLSCEQNLNHDAMYWYRQDPGQGLRLIYYSQIVNDFQKGDIAEGYSVSREKKESFPLTVTSAQKNPTAFYLCASSPMGGGGTEKETQYFGPGTRLLVL.

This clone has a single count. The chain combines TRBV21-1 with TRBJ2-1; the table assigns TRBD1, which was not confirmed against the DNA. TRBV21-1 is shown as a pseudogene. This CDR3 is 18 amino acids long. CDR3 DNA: TGTGCCAGCATCAACTTCCTCCCACCTGGGACAGGTCGGAATGAGCAGTTCTTC. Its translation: CASINFLPPGTGRNEQFF.

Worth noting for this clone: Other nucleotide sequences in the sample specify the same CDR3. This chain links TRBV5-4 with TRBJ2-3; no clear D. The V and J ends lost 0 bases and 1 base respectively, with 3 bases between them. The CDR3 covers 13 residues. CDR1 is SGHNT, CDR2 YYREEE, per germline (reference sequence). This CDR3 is CASSLVRTDTQYF. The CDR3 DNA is TGTGCCAGCAGCTTGGTACGCACAGATACGCAGTATTTT.

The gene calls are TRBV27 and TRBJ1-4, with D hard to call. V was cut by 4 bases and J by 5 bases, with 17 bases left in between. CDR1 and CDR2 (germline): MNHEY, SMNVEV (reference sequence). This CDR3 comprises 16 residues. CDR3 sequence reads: CASSSQTIARNEKLFF. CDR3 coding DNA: TGTGCCAGCAGTTCCCAAACTATCGCCAGGAATGAAAAACTGTTTTTT.

Here the CDR3 reads CASSSRTSGRYNEQFF. In nucleotides, the CDR3 is TGTGCCAGCAGCTCACGCACTAGCGGGAGGTACAATGAGCAGTTCTTC. The chain has TRBV4-2 and TRBJ2-1, with 12 bases identical to TRBD2. Germline V lookup: CDR1 LGHNA, CDR2 YNFKEQ. Unmatched junction bases numbered 6, after V lost 5 bases and J lost 4 bases. The CDR3 extends over 16 amino acids.

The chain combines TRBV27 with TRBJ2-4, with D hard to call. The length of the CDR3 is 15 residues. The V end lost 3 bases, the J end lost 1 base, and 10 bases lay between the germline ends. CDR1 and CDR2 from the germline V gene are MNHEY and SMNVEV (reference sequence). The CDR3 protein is CASSFGWSAKNIQYF. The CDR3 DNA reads TGTGCCAGCAGTTTCGGGTGGTCCGCCAAAAACATTCAGTACTTC.

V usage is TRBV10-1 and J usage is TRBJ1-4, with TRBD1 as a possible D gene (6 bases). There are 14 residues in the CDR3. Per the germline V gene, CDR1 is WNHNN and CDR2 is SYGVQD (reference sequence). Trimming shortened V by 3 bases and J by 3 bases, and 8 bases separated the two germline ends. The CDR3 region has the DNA TGCGCCAGCAGTGAAGGGGGACCTAATGAAAAACTGTTTTTT. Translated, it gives CASSEGGPNEKLFF.

The CDR3 coding sequence is TGCAGTGAAGCGAGGAATGAGCAGTTCTTC. As protein: CSEARNEQFF. The rearrangement uses TRBV29-1 and TRBJ2-1; no definite D call. The germline CDR1 and CDR2 sequences are SQVTM and ANQGSEA. CDR3 length equals 10 residues.

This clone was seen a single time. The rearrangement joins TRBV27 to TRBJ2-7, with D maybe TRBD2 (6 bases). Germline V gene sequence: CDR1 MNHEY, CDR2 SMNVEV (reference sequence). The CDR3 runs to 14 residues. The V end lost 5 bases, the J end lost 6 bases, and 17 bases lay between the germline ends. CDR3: CASSASGGGREQYF. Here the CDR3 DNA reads TGTGCCAGCAGTGCCTCAGGTGGAGGGCGCGAGCAGTACTTC.

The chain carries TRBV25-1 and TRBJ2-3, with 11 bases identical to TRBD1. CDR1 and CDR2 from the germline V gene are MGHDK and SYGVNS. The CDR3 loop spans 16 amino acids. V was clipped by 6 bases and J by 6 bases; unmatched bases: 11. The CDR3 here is CASRGSPGQGDDTQYF. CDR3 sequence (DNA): TGTGCCAGCAGGGGGTCTCCGGGACAGGGGGACGATACGCAGTATTTT. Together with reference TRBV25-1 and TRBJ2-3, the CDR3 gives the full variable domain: EADIYQTPRYLVIGTGKKITLECSQTMGHDKMYWYQQDPGMELHLIHYSYGVNSTEKGDLSSESTVSRIRTEHFPLTLESARPSHTSQYLCASRGSPGQGDDTQYFGPGTRLTVL.

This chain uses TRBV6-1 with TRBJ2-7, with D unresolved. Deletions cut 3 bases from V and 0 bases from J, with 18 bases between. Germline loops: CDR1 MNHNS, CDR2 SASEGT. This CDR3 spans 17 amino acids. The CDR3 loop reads CASSEPRAGSFSYEQYF. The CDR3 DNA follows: TGTGCCAGCAGTGAGCCAAGAGCTGGGTCTTTCTCCTACGAGCAGTACTTC.